These 19 T cell receptor beta chains originate from one sample sequenced in a study of regulatory T cells in long-lasting Graves disease. Both iRepertoire HTBI primers and Arm-PCR of CDR3 regions were used to build the TCR beta libraries. Each CDR3 protein is one row after TCRdb ran MiXCR on the multiplex PCR reads. The data hold hundreds of thousands of distinct CDR3 sequences, with about 11% observed a single time. The sample's time point: newly diagnosed GD, antithyroid drugs for less than 3 months. RNA from PBMCs was the source of the TCR library. The same data also went into a second study, on T cells in Graves' hyperthyroidism and ophthalmopathy.

This sample comprised peripheral blood mononuclear cells (PBMCs), obtained at new diagnosis, from a patient treated with antithyroid drugs. These receptors were collected from a woman younger than 45 with Graves disease.

The chain joins TRBV6-1 to TRBJ2-7; D may correspond to TRBD1 or TRBD2 (5 bases each). The CDR3 contains 13 residues. Trimming cost V 6 bases and J 3 bases, with 12 bases left between them. Germline assignment: CDR1 MNHNS and CDR2 SASEGT. The CDR3 sequence is CASSLRDLYEQYF. The CDR3 DNA reads TGTGCCAGCAGCCTCAGGGACCTCTACGAGCAGTACTTC.

Only one count was recorded for this clonotype. The chain joins TRBV6-2 or TRBV6-3 to TRBJ1-5, with 7 bases fitting TRBD1. This CDR3 spans 14 amino acids. After removal of 4 bases from V and 5 bases from J, the junction contained 5 bases not matched to a gene. Germline CDR1 and CDR2: MNHEY and SVGEGT. The CDR3 nucleotides read TGTGCCAGCAGTTCAGGGGGGTCCTATCAGCCCCAGCATTTT. Translated, it gives CASSSGGSYQPQHF.

This clonotype was observed at least ten times. The chain carries TRBV30 and TRBJ2-5; D not resolved. The germline gives CDR1 GTSNPN, CDR2 SVGIG (reference sequence). Trimming cost V 2 bases and J 5 bases, with 15 bases left between them. The CDR3 is made up of 14 amino acids. CDR3 loop: CAWSLSVSDETQYF. The CDR3 DNA sequence: TGTGCCTGGAGTCTCTCCGTCAGCGACGAGACCCAGTACTTC.

Many counts were recorded for this clonotype. The V gene is TRBV12-3 or TRBV12-4, the J gene TRBJ2-3; 8 bases line up with TRBD2. V lost 6 bases to trimming and J lost 2 bases; unmatched junction nucleotides: 16. The CDR3 runs to 18 residues. CDR3 coding DNA: TGTGCCAGCAGCAAATGGGCCCCTAGCGGGTCCTACACAGATACGCAGTATTTT. Translating gives CASSKWAPSGSYTDTQYF.

The sample holds many counts of this clonotype. V and J are TRBV2 and TRBJ2-3, with D unresolved. The germline V gene encodes CDR1 SNHLY and CDR2 FYNNEI. The CDR3 covers 12 residues. Trimming took 6 bases from V and 6 from J, leaving 10 bases between them. The CDR3 DNA is TGTGCCAGCAGCCGCATCGGGGATACGCAGTATTTT. It translates to CASSRIGDTQYF.

This clonotype was seen more than once but under ten times. This chain connects TRBV2 to TRBJ2-5; D is possibly TRBD2 (6 bases). V lost 8 bases, J lost 0 bases, and 13 bases lay in between. This CDR3 contains 14 residues. CDR1 SNHLY and CDR2 FYNNEI come from the germline V gene. The CDR3 bases are TGTGCCAGCCGGCGGGACCTGTACCAAGAGACCCAGTACTTC. Encoded protein: CASRRDLYQETQYF.

CDR3 sequence reads: CASSLGLRPTYEQYF. The CDR3 DNA reads TGTGCCAGCAGCTTAGGTCTTCGACCCACCTACGAGCAGTACTTC. This chain links TRBV13 with TRBJ2-7; D is unclear. CDR1 and CDR2 from the germline V gene are PRHDT and FYEKMQ (reference sequence). The V end was cut by 0 bases, the J end by 2 bases, with 11 bases between. CDR3 length equals 15 residues.

This clonotype was picked up many times. This chain uses TRBV24-1 with TRBJ1-5, with D perhaps matching TRBD1 (5 bases). This CDR3 is built from 15 residues. V was pared by 4 bases and J by 5 bases, with 14 bases between. Germline V gene lookup returns CDR1 KGHDR and CDR2 SFDVKD. This CDR3 is CATSDPRGVDQPQHF. CDR3 in DNA: TGTGCCACCAGTGACCCTAGGGGAGTCGATCAGCCCCAGCATTTT.

This clonotype was seen repeatedly, ten times or more. The gene calls are TRBV11-2 and TRBJ2-2; a possible D gene is TRBD2 (7 bases). Trimming left V 5 bases short and J 4 bases short, with 14 bases between. The germline CDR1 and CDR2 sequences are SGHAT and FQNNGV. The CDR3 runs 15 residues. CDR3 protein: CASSAVGGPTGELFF. The CDR3 DNA is TGTGCCAGCAGCGCCGTGGGGGGGCCCACCGGGGAGCTGTTTTTT.

This sequence joins TRBV19 and TRBJ1-1; D is undetermined. The germline V and J ends were trimmed by 7 bases and 8 bases, with 20 bases remaining between them. This CDR3 region has 14 residues. Germline loops: CDR1 LNHDA, CDR2 SQIVND (reference sequence). CDR3 coding DNA: TGTGCCAGTACTACATATGCGGGCGTTGAGGAAGCTTTCTTT. Translation: CASTTYAGVEEAFF.

This clonotype was detected many times. The genes are TRBV28 and TRBJ1-2; TRBD1 matches 7 bases. Germline V lookup: CDR1 MDHEN, CDR2 SYDVKM. CDR3 length: 14 residues. V was pared by 2 bases and J by 5 bases, with 5 bases of the junction left unmatched. DNA for the CDR3: TGTGCCAGCAGTTTAGACAGGGTCGGGTATGGCTACACCTTC. The encoded protein is CASSLDRVGYGYTF.

The chain joins TRBV25-1 to TRBJ1-3; TRBD1 aligns across 7 bases. The V gene end was trimmed by 3 bases and the J gene end by 1 base; junction bases not matched to a gene: 3. From germline, CDR1 is MGHDK and CDR2 SYGVNS. CDR3 length: 15 residues. The CDR3 nucleotides read TGTGCCAGCAGTGATCTCAGGGGGTCTGGAAACACCATATATTTT. It translates to CASSDLRGSGNTIYF. Looking up the rest from reference TRBV25-1 and TRBJ1-3 gives the full variable domain: EADIYQTPRYLVIGTGKKITLECSQTMGHDKMYWYQQDPGMELHLIHYSYGVNSTEKGDLSSESTVSRIRTEHFPLTLESARPSHTSQYLCASSDLRGSGNTIYFGEGSWLTVV.

The sample holds many counts of this clonotype. The chain carries TRBV12-3 or TRBV12-4 and TRBJ2-5; maybe TRBD2 (6 bases). Trimming took 1 base from V and 9 from J, leaving 6 bases between them. CDR3 length: 11 residues. For the CDR3, the DNA is TGTGCCAGCAGTTTAGGGGAGGCCCAGTACTTC. It yields the protein CASSLGEAQYF.

This clonotype was picked up a small number of times. A junction boundary mismatches the germline segment, possibly from a read error. The chain couples TRBV6-4 to TRBJ1-4; 7 bases map to TRBD1. Germline V lookup: CDR1 MRHNA, CDR2 SNTAGT. This CDR3 region has 18 residues. This CDR3 reads CAGSELPSGGRDNEKLFF. In DNA, the CDR3 is TGTGCCGGCAGTGAGCTCCCCTCAGGGGGGCGAGATAATGAAAAACTGTTTTTT.

In its sample, this clonotype was seen a few times. This sequence joins TRBV13 and TRBJ2-7; D tentatively reads TRBD1 or TRBD2 (5 bases each). Germline V gives CDR1 PRHDT, CDR2 FYEKMQ (reference sequence). V was trimmed by 5 bases and J by 2 bases, leaving 13 bases between them. CDR3 length equals 14 residues. CDR3 bases: TGTGCCAGCAGCAACCGGGACGGAGCCTACGAGCAGTACTTC. This encodes CASSNRDGAYEQYF.

This chain joins TRBV9 and TRBJ2-1, with D hard to call. Germline values: CDR1 SGDLS, CDR2 YYNGEE. With 4 bases removed from V and 4 bases from J, the gap between germline ends came to 15 bases. The CDR3 extends over 15 amino acids. CDR3 sequence (DNA): TGTGCCAGCAGCTCACCTCCGGCTCAATACAATGAGCAGTTCTTC. Translating gives CASSSPPAQYNEQFF.

This clonotype was detected many times. This chain uses TRBV28 with TRBJ1-1; unclear D gene. The V gene lost 3 bases and the J gene lost 1 base, with 9 bases spanning the gap. Germline V CDR1 and CDR2: MDHEN, SYDVKM. CDR3 length: 14 residues. CDR3 residues: CASSLRIGNTEAFF. The CDR3, as DNA: TGTGCCAGCAGTTTGAGGATAGGGAACACTGAAGCTTTCTTT.

Ten or more counts support this clonotype. The gene calls are TRBV12-3 or TRBV12-4 and TRBJ1-2; TRBD1 might be the D (5 bases). The CDR3 covers 13 residues. Between the trimmed V and J ends, which lost 6 bases and 4 bases, there was a span of 12 bases. This CDR3 is CASRRWDLYGYTF. The CDR3 nucleotides read TGTGCCAGCAGGAGGTGGGACCTCTATGGCTACACCTTC.

This clonotype was counted many times. The genes are TRBV20-1 and TRBJ1-2, with a weak D call TRBD1 (6 bases). The CDR3 is 15 residues long. Trimming left V 6 bases short and J 3 bases short, with 20 bases between. Germline values: CDR1 DFQATT, CDR2 SNEGSKA (reference sequence). The CDR3 bases are TGCAGTGCAGGGGGTCTCCGGTCCGAGGACTATGGCTACACCTTC. It translates to CSAGGLRSEDYGYTF.